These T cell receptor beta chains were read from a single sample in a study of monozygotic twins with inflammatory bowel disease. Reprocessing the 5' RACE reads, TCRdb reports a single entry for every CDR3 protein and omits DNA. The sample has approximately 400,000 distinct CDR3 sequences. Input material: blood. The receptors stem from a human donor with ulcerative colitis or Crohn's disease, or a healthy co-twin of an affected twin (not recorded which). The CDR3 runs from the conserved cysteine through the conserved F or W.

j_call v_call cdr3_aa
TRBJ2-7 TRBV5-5 CASSLSPDRADYEQYF
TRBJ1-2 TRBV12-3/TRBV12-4 CASRLDRGLYGYTF
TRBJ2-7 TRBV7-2 CASSLEIATSEQYF
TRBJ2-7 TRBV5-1 CASSFQGAGIGYEQYF
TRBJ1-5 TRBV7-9 CASSLGRGNGNQPQHF
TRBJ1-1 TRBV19 CASRSGQQNTEAFF
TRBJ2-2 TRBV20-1 CSATRGRWAGELFF
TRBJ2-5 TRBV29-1 CSVESRSQETQYF
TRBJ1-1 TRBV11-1 CASGGRRNTEAFF
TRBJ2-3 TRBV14 CASSPQRLAGTDTQYF
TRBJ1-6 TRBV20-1 CSARTGTGGSPLHF
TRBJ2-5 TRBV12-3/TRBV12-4 CASTSRRGASGSSKTQYF
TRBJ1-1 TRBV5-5 CASSLDLGLLLNTEAFF
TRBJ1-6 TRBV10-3 CAISGTPGQGFANSPLHF
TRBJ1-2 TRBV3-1 CASSQDEGSAGYTF
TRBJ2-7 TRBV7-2 CASSLGPLDEQYF
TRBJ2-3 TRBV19 CASSIGTETDTQYF
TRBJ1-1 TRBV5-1 CASSLESLQDEAFF
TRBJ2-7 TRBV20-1 CSARPQDSSYEQYF
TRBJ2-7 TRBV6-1 CASSPPLGMGEQYF
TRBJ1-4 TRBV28 CASSLQAYLEKLFF
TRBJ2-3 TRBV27 CASSLSVGFATDTQYF
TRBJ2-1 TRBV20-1 CSAILPGQHNEQFF
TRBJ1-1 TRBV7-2 CASSLGGDPFMNTEAFF
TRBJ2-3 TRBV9 CASSVGGRGTDTQYF
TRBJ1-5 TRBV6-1 CASSEVRGDQPQHF
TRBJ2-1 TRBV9 CASSAGGLAEYNEQFF
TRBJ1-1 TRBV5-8 CASSPLDRGGSEAFF
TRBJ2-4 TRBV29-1 CSVEQVSKNIQYF
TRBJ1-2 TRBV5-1 CASSQGDYGYTF
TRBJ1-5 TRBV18 CASSALYSNQPQHF
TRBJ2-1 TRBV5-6 CASSRQFYNEQFF
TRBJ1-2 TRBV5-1 CASSLRWAENYGYTF
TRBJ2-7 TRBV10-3 CAIMGVAGGEQYF
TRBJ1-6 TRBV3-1 CASSRASGRLYNSPLHF
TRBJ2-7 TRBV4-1 CASSQDPTGSSYEQYF
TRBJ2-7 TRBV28 CASETSGSSYEQYF
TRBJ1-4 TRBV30 CACPLTGGGSDEKLFF
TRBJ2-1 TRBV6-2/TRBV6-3 CASTSGGDYNEQFF
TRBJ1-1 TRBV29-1 CSVGGATREAFF
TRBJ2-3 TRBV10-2 CATTAAGGADTQYF
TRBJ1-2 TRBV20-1 CSARVRVDYGYTF
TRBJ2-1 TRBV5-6 CASSSFSGDSYNEQFF
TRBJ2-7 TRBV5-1 CASSLVSVIYEQYF
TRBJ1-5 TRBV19 CASSNQGGNNQPQHF
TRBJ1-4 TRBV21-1 CASTTGAYNEKLFF
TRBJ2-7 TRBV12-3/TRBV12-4 CASSPRLAGAYEQYF
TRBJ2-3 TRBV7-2 CASSWAREGHDTQYF
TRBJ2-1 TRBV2 CASSRRWDDEQFF
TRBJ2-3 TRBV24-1 CAADSRQGFEAPYF
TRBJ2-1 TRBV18 CASSREGTSYNEQFF
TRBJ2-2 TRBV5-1 CASSLVQRSTGELFF